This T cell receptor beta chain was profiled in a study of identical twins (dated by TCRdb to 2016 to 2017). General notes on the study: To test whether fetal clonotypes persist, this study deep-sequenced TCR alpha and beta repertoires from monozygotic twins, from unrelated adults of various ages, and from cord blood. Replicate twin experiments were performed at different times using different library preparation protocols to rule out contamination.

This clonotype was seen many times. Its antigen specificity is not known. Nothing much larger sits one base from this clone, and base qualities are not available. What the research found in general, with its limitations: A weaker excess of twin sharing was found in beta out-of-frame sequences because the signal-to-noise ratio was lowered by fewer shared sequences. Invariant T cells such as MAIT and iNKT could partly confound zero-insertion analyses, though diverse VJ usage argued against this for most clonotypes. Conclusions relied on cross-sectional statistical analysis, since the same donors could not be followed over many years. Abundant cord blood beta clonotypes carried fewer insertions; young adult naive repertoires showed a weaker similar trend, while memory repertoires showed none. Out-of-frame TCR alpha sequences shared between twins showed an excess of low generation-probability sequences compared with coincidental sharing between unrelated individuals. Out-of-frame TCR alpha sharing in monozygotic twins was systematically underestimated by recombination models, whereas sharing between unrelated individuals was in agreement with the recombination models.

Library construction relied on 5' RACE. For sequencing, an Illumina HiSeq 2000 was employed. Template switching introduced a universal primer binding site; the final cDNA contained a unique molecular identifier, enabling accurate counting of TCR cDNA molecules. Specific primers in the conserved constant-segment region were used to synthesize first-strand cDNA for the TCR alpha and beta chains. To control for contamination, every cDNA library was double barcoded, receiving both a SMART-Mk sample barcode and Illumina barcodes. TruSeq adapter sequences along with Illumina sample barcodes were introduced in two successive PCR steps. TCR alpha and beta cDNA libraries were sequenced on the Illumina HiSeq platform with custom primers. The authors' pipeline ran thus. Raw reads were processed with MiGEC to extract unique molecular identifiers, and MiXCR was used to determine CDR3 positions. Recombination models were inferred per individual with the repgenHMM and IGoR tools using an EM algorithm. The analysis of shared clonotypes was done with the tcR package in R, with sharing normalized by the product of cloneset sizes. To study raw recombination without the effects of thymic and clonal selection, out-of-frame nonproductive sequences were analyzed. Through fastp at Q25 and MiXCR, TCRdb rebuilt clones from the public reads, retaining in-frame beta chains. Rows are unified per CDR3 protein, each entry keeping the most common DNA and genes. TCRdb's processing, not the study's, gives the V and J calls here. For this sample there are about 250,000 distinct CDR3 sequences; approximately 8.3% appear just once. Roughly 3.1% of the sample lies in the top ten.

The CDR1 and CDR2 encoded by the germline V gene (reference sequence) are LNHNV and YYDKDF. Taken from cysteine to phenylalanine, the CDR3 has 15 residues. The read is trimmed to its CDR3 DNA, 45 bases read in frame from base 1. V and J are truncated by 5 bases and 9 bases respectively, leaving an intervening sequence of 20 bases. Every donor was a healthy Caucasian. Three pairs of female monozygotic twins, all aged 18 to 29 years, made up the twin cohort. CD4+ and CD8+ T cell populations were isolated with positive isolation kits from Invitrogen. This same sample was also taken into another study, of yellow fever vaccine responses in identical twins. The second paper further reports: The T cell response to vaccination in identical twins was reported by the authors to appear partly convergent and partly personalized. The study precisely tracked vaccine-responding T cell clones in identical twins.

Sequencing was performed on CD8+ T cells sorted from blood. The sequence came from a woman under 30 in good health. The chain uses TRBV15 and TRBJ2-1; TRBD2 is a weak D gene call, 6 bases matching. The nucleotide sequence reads TGTGCCACCAGCGGGACCGGTTTGACGGAGGGTGAGCAGTTCTTC. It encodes CATSGTGLTEGEQFF.